The 18 T cell receptor beta chains reported below all come from one sample, sequenced in a study of blood T cell repertoires in COVID-19 (dated by TCRdb to about 2020). The library was produced with the immunoSEQ multiplex PCR assay. The clones in this table, taken by TCRdb from immuneACCESS, are in-frame only. Not every clone is retained; where verified, under half of the shortfall comes from an unresolved V gene, and the cause of the rest is unknown. The sample table contains some 73,000 clones; only one count was recorded for around nine tenths of them. The ten largest make up 13% of the sample. The sequencing input was peripheral blood. The receptors shown here come from a woman in her sixties or seventies with acute or convalescent COVID-19.

The chain recombines TRBV10-3 with TRBJ1-1; 9 bases are a match to TRBD1. The CDR3 loop spans 14 amino acids. V was clipped by 7 bases and J by 1 base; unmatched bases: 4. Per the germline V gene, CDR1 is ENHRY and CDR2 is SYGVKD. CDR3 in amino acids: CAINDRGSNTEAFF. The CDR3 nucleotides read TGTGCCATCAACGACAGGGGGTCGAACACTGAAGCTTTCTTT.

CDR3 loop: CASRPGLAALEQYF. DNA for the CDR3: TGTGCCAGCAGGCCGGGACTAGCGGCGCTAGAGCAGTACTTC. The rearrangement uses TRBV27 and TRBJ2-7; 11 bases are a match to TRBD2. The CDR3 has 14 residues. V lost 6 bases to trimming and J lost 7 bases; unmatched junction nucleotides: 8. Germline values: CDR1 MNHEY, CDR2 SMNVEV (reference sequence).

The rearrangement links TRBV29-1 to TRBJ2-3; a possible D gene is TRBD1 (6 bases). The CDR3 sequence is 14 residues long. Germline CDR1 reads SQVTM; CDR2 reads ANQGSEA. The V gene lost 5 bases and the J gene lost 6 bases, with 18 bases spanning the gap. This CDR3 is CSVLTVRGSDTQYF. The CDR3 DNA sequence: TGCAGCGTTTTGACGGTCAGGGGATCCGATACGCAGTATTTT.

The CDR3 loop reads CATSDPLTTSGEETQYF. In nucleotides, the CDR3 is TGTGCCACCAGTGATCCACTTACGACTAGCGGGGAAGAGACCCAGTACTTC. This chain uses TRBV24-1 with TRBJ2-5; TRBD2 matches at 11 bases. The CDR3 runs to 17 residues. CDR1 is KGHDR and CDR2 is SFDVKD in the germline V gene. The ends lost 3 bases at V and 3 bases at J; junction bases unmatched: 8.

V usage is TRBV2 and J usage is TRBJ2-1; possibly TRBD1 for D (6 bases). Between the trimmed V and J ends, which lost 7 bases and 2 bases, there was a span of 18 bases. Germline values: CDR1 SNHLY, CDR2 FYNNEI. The CDR3 totals 16 residues. The CDR3 DNA sequence: TGTGCCAGCACTGATCTACAGGGACGTACCTACAATGAGCAGTTCTTC. Translating gives CASTDLQGRTYNEQFF.

The rearrangement joins TRBV7-3 to TRBJ2-1; TRBD2 matches at 7 bases. Germline V gene sequence: CDR1 SGHTA, CDR2 FQGTGA. The CDR3 extends over 14 amino acids. J was trimmed by 4 bases and V by 2 bases; bases with no gene match: 2. In DNA, the CDR3 is TGTGCCAGCAGCTTAGGGGGGGAGTACAATGAGCAGTTCTTC. The encoded protein is CASSLGGEYNEQFF.

The rearrangement uses TRBV30 and TRBJ1-1; D uncertain. Germline lookup yields CDR1 GTSNPN and CDR2 SVGIG (reference sequence). The CDR3 is made up of 13 amino acids. Trimming removed 0 bases from V and 4 bases from J, with 9 bases in between. The CDR3 here is CAWSVRGVTEAFF. CDR3 coding DNA: TGTGCCTGGAGTGTGCGGGGAGTCACTGAAGCTTTCTTT.

The genes are TRBV12-3 or TRBV12-4 and TRBJ1-1; D possibly corresponds to TRBD1 (5 bases). The CDR3 length is 13 residues. V was shortened by 7 bases and J by 1 base, with 10 bases between the two germline ends. The CDR3 DNA reads as TGTGCCAGCACCTTGACAGAGAACACTGAAGCTTTCTTT. Its translation is CASTLTENTEAFF.

This clone was found a few times. V and J are TRBV7-2 and TRBJ2-5; 7 bases agree with TRBD2. The CDR3 length is 16 residues. Germline-derived CDR1 and CDR2 are SGHTA and FQGNSA. V trimming: 2 bases; J trimming: 1 base; junction bases outside the gene matches: 7. The CDR3 spells CASSLLGGGGQETQYF. DNA for the CDR3: TGTGCCAGCAGCTTACTCGGCGGGGGAGGCCAAGAGACCCAGTACTTC.

The chain combines TRBV7-2 with TRBJ2-7, with TRBD2 matching over 8 bases. This CDR3 is built from 15 residues. After removal of 4 bases from V and 2 bases from J, the junction contained 7 bases not matched to a gene. Germline V gene data show CDR1 as SGHTA and CDR2 as FQGNSA. The DNA for the CDR3 is TGTGCCAGCAGCTCCTCCGGGGGGGCCACCTACGAGCAGTACTTC. It is translated as CASSSSGGATYEQYF.

The rearrangement joins TRBV18 to TRBJ1-1; D possibly corresponds to TRBD1 (5 bases). Germline V gene sequence: CDR1 KGHSH, CDR2 LQKENI. Trimming took off 2 bases at V and 4 bases at J, with 14 bases between the two ends. There are 15 residues in the CDR3. The CDR3 loop reads CASSPTAGLGTEAFF. As DNA, the CDR3 is TGTGCCAGCTCACCAACAGCAGGGCTCGGCACTGAAGCTTTCTTT.

To note about this clone: The missing conserved phenylalanine or tryptophan at the end of this CDR3 makes a read error likely. No DNA is shown, since the ends of the CDR3 on it are uncertain; the CDR3 is the one TCRdb lists. This sequence joins TRBV7-3 and TRBJ1-3; no DNA check was done on the table's D call, TRBD1. The germline V gene encodes CDR1 SGHTA and CDR2 FQGTGA. The CDR3 length is 11 residues, termini included. This chain's CDR3 is CASSFAGQGLA.

CDR3 in amino acids: CATSENSQATNEKLFF. The CDR3 DNA reads TGTGCCACCAGTGAAAACTCTCAGGCAACTAATGAAAAACTGTTTTTT. The chain recombines TRBV24-1 with TRBJ1-4; D unclear. CDR1 is KGHDR, CDR2 SFDVKD, per germline. V was shortened by 4 bases and J by 0 bases, with 11 bases between the two germline ends. There are 16 residues in the CDR3.

This chain joins TRBV5-1 and TRBJ2-2; D is perhaps TRBD1 (6 bases). This CDR3 has 13 residues. Germline CDR1 SGHRS, CDR2 YFSETQ. Trimming removed 0 bases from V and 6 bases from J, with 6 bases in between. This chain's CDR3 is CASSLDRAGELFF. DNA for the CDR3: TGCGCCAGCAGCTTGGACAGGGCCGGGGAGCTGTTTTTT.

This chain joins TRBV4-2 and TRBJ2-2; the D gene is possibly TRBD2 (5 bases). This CDR3 contains 16 residues. Trimming took off 4 bases at V and 4 bases at J, with 16 bases between the two ends. CDR1 is LGHNA and CDR2 is YNFKEQ in the germline V gene. The DNA for the CDR3 is TGTGCCAGCAGCCTGTTGGCTAGCTCCTCCACCGGGGAGCTGTTTTTT. This codes for CASSLLASSSTGELFF.

The V and J genes are TRBV5-1 and TRBJ2-3; D is undetermined. The germline V and J ends were trimmed by 5 bases and 0 bases, with 13 bases remaining between them. The germline CDR1 and CDR2 sequences are SGHRS and YFSETQ. The CDR3 is 15 amino acids. CDR3 protein: CASRLRASSTDTQYF. The CDR3 nucleotides are TGCGCCAGCAGGCTCCGAGCGAGTAGCACAGATACGCAGTATTTT.

The chain is built from TRBV7-9 and TRBJ2-3, with D possibly matching TRBD1 (6 bases). V was cut by 0 bases and J by 9 bases, with 13 bases left in between. CDR3 length: 14 amino acids. Germline values: CDR1 SEHNR, CDR2 FQNEAQ (reference sequence). The chain's CDR3 is CASSLATGLRTQYF. The CDR3 coding sequence is TGTGCCAGCAGCTTAGCTACAGGGTTGCGGACGCAGTATTTT.

This clone came up once. The J gene is TRBJ1-1, the V gene TRBV12-3 or TRBV12-4; TRBD1 is a possible D gene (6 bases). Trimming removed 3 bases at V and 3 bases at J, with 8 bases between. CDR3 length: 13 residues. This chain's CDR3 is CASSFQGHTEAFF. The CDR3 nucleotides are TGTGCCAGCAGTTTTCAGGGGCACACTGAAGCTTTCTTT.